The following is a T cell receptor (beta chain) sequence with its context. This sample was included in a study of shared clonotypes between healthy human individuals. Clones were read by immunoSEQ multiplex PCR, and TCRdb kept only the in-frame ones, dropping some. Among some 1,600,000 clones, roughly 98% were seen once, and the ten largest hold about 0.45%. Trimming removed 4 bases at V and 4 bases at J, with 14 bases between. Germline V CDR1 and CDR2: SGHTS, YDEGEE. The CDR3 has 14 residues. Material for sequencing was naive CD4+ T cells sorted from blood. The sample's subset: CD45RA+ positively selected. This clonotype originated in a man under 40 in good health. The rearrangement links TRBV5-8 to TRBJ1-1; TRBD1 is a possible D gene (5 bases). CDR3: CASSQDRSGTEAFF. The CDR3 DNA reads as TGTGCCAGCAGCCAAGACAGAAGCGGCACTGAAGCTTTCTTT.